Below, 8 T cell receptor beta chains from the same sample are listed, as sequenced in a study of T cell responses to AZD1222 COVID-19 vaccine. Generated by immunoSEQ multiplex PCR, the TCRdb table keeps only in-frame clones and is missing some. The sample records 140,000 to 150,000 clones, approximately 88% being singletons. The specimen was peripheral blood, collected on day 0 of AZD1222 vaccination. The receptors stem from an adult in good health.

The chain links TRBV11-1 to TRBJ1-2; 7 bases match TRBD1. CDR1 SGHAT and CDR2 FQDESV come from the germline V gene (reference sequence). CDR3 length equals 15 residues. The V segment lost 5 bases and the J segment 5 bases; nucleotides outside the gene matches: 11. CDR3 residues: CASSPRQGIMYGYTF. CDR3 sequence (DNA): TGTGCCAGCAGCCCGCGACAGGGCATTATGTATGGCTACACCTTC. The whole variable domain, remainder taken from reference TRBV11-1 and TRBJ1-2, is EAEVAQSPRYKITEKSQAVAFWCDPISGHATLYWYRQILGQGPELLVQFQDESVVDDSQLPKDRFSAERLKGVDSTLKIQPAELGDSAMYLCASSPRQGIMYGYTFGSGTRLTVV.

The chain links TRBV18 to TRBJ2-5; D remains unclear. V lost 3 bases to trimming and J lost 5 bases, with 13 bases between them. Per the germline V gene, CDR1 is KGHSH and CDR2 is LQKENI. The CDR3 extends over 14 amino acids. The CDR3 loop is CASSPLLPRETQYF. The CDR3 coding sequence is TGTGCCAGCTCACCCCTTCTACCGCGTGAGACCCAGTACTTC.

This clone was seen a single time. The V call is TRBV4-2, the J call TRBJ2-5, with TRBD1 as a possible D gene (6 bases). Germline CDR1 and CDR2: LGHNA and YNFKEQ. CDR3 size: 18 residues. Trimming cost V 1 base and J 3 bases, with 21 bases left between them. The CDR3 spells CASSQVLVGTRGKETQYF. CDR3 nucleotides: TGTGCCAGCAGCCAAGTCTTGGTGGGGACAAGGGGAAAAGAGACCCAGTACTTC.

This chain links TRBV27 with TRBJ1-2; TRBD1 agrees at 9 bases. Germline V gene data show CDR1 as MNHEY and CDR2 as SMNVEV (reference sequence). J was trimmed by 7 bases and V by 2 bases; bases with no gene match: 14. This CDR3 contains 17 residues. CDR3 loop: CASSLTLTTGQGFGYTF. CDR3 sequence (DNA): TGTGCCAGCAGTTTAACCCTAACCACGGGACAGGGTTTTGGCTACACCTTC.

This clone was counted once. The V call is TRBV29-1, the J call TRBJ2-3, with 12 nucleotides matching TRBD2. Trimming removed 6 bases from V and 0 bases from J; junction bases left unmatched: 4. The CDR3 is 15 residues long. The germline V gene encodes CDR1 SQVTM and CDR2 ANQGSEA. CDR3 loop: CSVGLAGTSTDTQYF. CDR3 DNA: TGCAGCGTCGGACTAGCGGGGACTAGCACAGATACGCAGTATTTT.

The chain combines TRBV5-4 with TRBJ2-5; the match to TRBD1 covers 8 bases. V dropped 4 bases and J dropped 4; count of bases not matched to a gene: 3. Per germline, CDR1 SGHNT and CDR2 YYREEE (reference sequence). The CDR3 is 13 amino acids. The chain's CDR3 is CASSTTGGETQYF. Here the CDR3 DNA reads TGTGCCAGCAGCACAACAGGGGGAGAGACCCAGTACTTC.

This clone has a handful of counts. V is TRBV2 and J is TRBJ1-5; D unclear. Germline CDR1 and CDR2: SNHLY and FYNNEI. Trimming left V 0 bases short and J 4 bases short, with 7 bases between. This CDR3 region has 14 residues. CDR3 residues: CASSEAGYNQPQHF. In nucleotides, the CDR3 is TGTGCCAGCAGTGAAGCTGGATATAATCAGCCCCAGCATTTT.

The chain recombines TRBV3-1 (or the pseudogene TRBV3-2) with TRBJ1-1; a weak D match, TRBD1 (6 bases). CDR1 is LGHDT and CDR2 is YNNKEL in the germline V gene (reference sequence). Trimming took 4 bases from V and 0 from J, leaving 15 bases between them. The CDR3 extends over 16 amino acids. The CDR3 coding sequence is TGTGCCAGCAGCCCCGAGTTAAGGGGGATGAACACTGAAGCTTTCTTT. Protein: CASSPELRGMNTEAFF.